This T cell receptor beta chain was captured by sequencing in a study of memory CD4+ T cells and cytomegalovirus serostatus. Findings and limits, study-wide: Suggested: most of the CMV-linked TCR signature lies in CD4+ memory cells.

J lost 7 bases, V lost 3 bases, and 16 bases had no gene match. Germline V CDR1 and CDR2: LGHNA, YNFKEQ. The CDR3 loop spans 17 amino acids. Assay: immunoSEQ multiplex PCR; the TCRdb copy retains only in-frame clones and omits some. The table shows around 25,000 clones, with about 78% occurring only once. The sort gate was single viable CD3+CD4+CD8-CD45RO+ cells for memory CD4+ T cells. On this clone: Its antigen is undetermined.

The sequencing input was memory CD4+ T cells from blood. This chain uses TRBV4-2 with TRBJ1-2; 8 positions agree with TRBD1. The TCR was taken from an adult in good health and CMV-seronegative. CDR3 DNA: TGTGCCAGCAGCCACCAACCAGGACAGGGCGAGAAAAGTGGCTACACCTTC. Protein product: CASSHQPGQGEKSGYTF.